These 3 T cell receptor beta chains came from one sample sequenced in a study of blood T cell repertoires in COVID-19 (dated by TCRdb to the early 2020s). To prepare the library, the immunoSEQ multiplex PCR assay was applied. The table comes from immuneACCESS by way of TCRdb, which keeps in-frame sequences with V and J called. Part of the clones is missing from these tables; in studies checked, under half for an unresolved V gene and the rest for unknown reasons. This sample comprises about 140,000 clones, around 80% of them detected only once. Of the sample, approximately 3.6% is held by the ten largest clones. The sample comprised peripheral blood. The receptors originated from a man in his sixties or seventies who had recovered from COVID-19.

This clone was found once. This rearrangement joins TRBV28 to TRBJ1-1, with no clear D. The CDR3 sequence is 11 residues long. Germline CDR1 MDHEN, CDR2 SYDVKM. With 6 bases removed from V and 4 bases from J, the gap between germline ends came to 6 bases. CDR3 in amino acids: CASSPFTEAFF. Written as DNA, the CDR3 is TGTGCCAGCAGCCCGTTCACTGAAGCTTTCTTT.

The chain joins TRBV12-3 or TRBV12-4 to TRBJ1-2; D is unresolved. V dropped 1 base and J dropped 6 bases, with 3 bases sitting between them. The CDR3 has 11 residues. CDR3 loop: CASSLGDGYTF. In DNA form, the CDR3 reads TGTGCCAGCAGTTTAGGCGATGGCTACACCTTC.

This clone was counted a few times. The V call is TRBV5-4, the J call TRBJ2-1; 7 bases fit TRBD1. Germline values: CDR1 SGHNT, CDR2 YYREEE (reference sequence). This CDR3 contains 15 residues. V dropped 4 bases and J dropped 4; count of bases not matched to a gene: 8. CDR3 DNA: TGTGCCAGCAGCAGCCGGGACAGACAATACAATGAGCAGTTCTTC. Protein sequence: CASSSRDRQYNEQFF.